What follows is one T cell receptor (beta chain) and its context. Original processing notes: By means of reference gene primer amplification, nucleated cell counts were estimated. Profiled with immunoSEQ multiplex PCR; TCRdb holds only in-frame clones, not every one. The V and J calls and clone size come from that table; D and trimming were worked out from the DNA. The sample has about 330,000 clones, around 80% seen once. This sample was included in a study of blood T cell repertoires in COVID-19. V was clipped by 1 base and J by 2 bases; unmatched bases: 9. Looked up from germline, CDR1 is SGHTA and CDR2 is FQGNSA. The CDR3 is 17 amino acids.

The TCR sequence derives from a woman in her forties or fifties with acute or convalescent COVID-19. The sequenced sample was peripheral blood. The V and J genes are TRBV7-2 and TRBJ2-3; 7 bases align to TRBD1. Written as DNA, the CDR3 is TGTGCCAGCAGCTTAGGACAGGGCACCATTATCACAGATACGCAGTATTTT. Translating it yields CASSLGQGTIITDTQYF. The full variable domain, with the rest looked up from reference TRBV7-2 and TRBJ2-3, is GAGVSQSPSNKVTEKGKDVELRCDPISGHTALYWYRQSLGQGLEFLIYFQGNSAPDKSGLPSDRFSAERTGGSVSTLTIQRTQQEDSAVYLCASSLGQGTIITDTQYFGPGTRLTVL.